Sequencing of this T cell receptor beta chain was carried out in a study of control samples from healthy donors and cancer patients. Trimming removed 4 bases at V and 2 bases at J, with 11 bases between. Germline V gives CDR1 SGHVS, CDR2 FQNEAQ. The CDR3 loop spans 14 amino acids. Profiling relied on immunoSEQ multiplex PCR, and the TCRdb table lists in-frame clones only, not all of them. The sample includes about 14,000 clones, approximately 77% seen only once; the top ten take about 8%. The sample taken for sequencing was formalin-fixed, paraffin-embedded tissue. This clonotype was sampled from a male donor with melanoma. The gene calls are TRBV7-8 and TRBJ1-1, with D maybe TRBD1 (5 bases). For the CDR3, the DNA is TGTGCCAGCAGCTACTTCGGGGCCAACACTGAAGCTTTCTTT. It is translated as CASSYFGANTEAFF. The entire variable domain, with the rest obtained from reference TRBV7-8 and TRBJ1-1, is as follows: GAGVSQSPRYKVAKRGQDVALRCDPISGHVSLFWYQQALGQGPEFLTYFQNEAQLDKSGLPSDRFFAERPEGSVSTLKIQRTQQEDSAVYLCASSYFGANTEAFFGQGTRLTVV.